This T cell receptor beta chain was identified in a study of PD-1 and CTLA-4 blockade in melanoma. Libraries were prepared by immunoSEQ multiplex PCR; TCRdb keeps only in-frame clonotypes and omits some of them. The sample lists about 21,000 clones, approximately 90% occurring once. The origin of this receptor is a human donor with melanoma. Sample: CD8+ T cells from peripheral blood, taken before anti-PD-1 treatment.

CDR3 region: CASSYSPYNEQFF. The DNA for the CDR3 is TGTGCCAGCAGCTACAGTCCGTACAATGAGCAGTTCTTC. The chain has TRBV5-6 and TRBJ2-1; no reliable D call. CDR1 and CDR2 (germline): SGHDT, YYEEEE. The V end was cut by 3 bases, the J end by 4 bases, with 8 bases between. The CDR3 is 13 amino acids.